This T cell receptor (beta chain) was sequenced for a study of OX40 agonist ivuxolimab in advanced cancers. Study-wide background: The dose-escalation group included hepatocellular carcinoma, melanoma, renal cell carcinoma and head and neck cancer. A history of anti-PD-1, anti-PD-L1 or anti-CTLA-4 therapy was acceptable, and approximately 39% had some. Study outcomes and limitations: At 0.1 to 3.0 mg/kg, clonal expansion of CD4+ and CD8+ blood T cells had occurred by week 6.

The table lists this clone with a few counts. Its antigen is unknown. The V gene lost 3 bases and the J gene lost 6 bases, with 15 bases spanning the gap. The germline gives CDR1 SGHRS, CDR2 YFSETQ. The CDR3 consists of 15 residues. The repertoire was sequenced with immunoSEQ multiplex PCR; TCRdb's copy has only in-frame clones and lacks some. The sample has about 32,000 clones; 60% to 85% are singletons. The gene calls are TRBV5-1 and TRBJ2-2; D unresolved. The source is an adult with an advanced solid tumor such as melanoma, head and neck, liver or kidney cancer. The sequences come from CD4+ or CD8+ T cells sorted from blood, collected in a trial of the OX40 agonist ivuxolimab. The CDR3: CASSSGPGNSGELFF. CDR3 DNA: TGCGCCAGCAGCTCCGGACCAGGAAATTCCGGGGAGCTGTTTTTT.